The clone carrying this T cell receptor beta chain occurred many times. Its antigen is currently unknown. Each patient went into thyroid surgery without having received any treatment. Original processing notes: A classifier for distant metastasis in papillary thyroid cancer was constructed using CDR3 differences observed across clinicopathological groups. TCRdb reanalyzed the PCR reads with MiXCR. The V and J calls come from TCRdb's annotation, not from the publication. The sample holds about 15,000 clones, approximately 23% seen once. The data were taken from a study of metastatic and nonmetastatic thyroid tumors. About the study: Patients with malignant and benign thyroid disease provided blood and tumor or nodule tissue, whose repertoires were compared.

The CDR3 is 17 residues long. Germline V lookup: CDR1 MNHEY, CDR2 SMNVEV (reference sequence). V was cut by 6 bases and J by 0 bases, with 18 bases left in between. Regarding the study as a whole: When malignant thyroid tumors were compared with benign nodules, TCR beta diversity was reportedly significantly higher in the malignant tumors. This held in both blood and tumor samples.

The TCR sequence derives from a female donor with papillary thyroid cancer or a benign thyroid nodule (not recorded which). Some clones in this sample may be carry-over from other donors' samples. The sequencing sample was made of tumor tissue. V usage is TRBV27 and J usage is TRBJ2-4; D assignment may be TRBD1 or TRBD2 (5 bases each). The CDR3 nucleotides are TGTGCCAGCAGCCCCGGGACCCCCCTTTTAGCCAAAAACATTCAGTACTTC. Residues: CASSPGTPLLAKNIQYF.